Each of the 24 T cell receptor beta chains below was sequenced from the same sample in a study of T cell responses to AZD1222 COVID-19 vaccine (dated by TCRdb to 2020 to 2023). Library construction relied on the immunoSEQ multiplex PCR assay. TCRdb retrieved this table from immuneACCESS and kept in-frame rearrangements only. Not all clones are present; in checked studies, unresolved V genes account for under half, and no reason is known for the remainder. The sample data list 130,000 to 150,000 clones, and more than 75% of these were observed just once. The ten top clones hold just under 2% of the sample. Explained via the paper, the time point label denotes: about 28 days (+/-7) after the second vaccine dose. Material: peripheral blood, obtained 28 days after the second AZD1222 dose. The source is an adult who received the AZD1222 COVID-19 vaccine.

This clone is a singleton in its sample. The CDR3, as DNA: TGTGCCAGCAGCCCCGGGACAGGGGCTCCAAACTATGGCTACACCTTC. It codes for CASSPGTGAPNYGYTF. The chain joins TRBV5-4 to TRBJ1-2; 10 positions agree with TRBD1. Germline loops: CDR1 SGHNT, CDR2 YYREEE (reference sequence). J lost 2 bases, V lost 4 bases, and 8 bases had no gene match. This CDR3 region has 16 residues. The whole variable domain, filled in from reference TRBV5-4 and TRBJ1-2, reads ETGVTQSPTHLIKTRGQQVTLRCSSQSGHNTVSWYQQALGQGPQFIFQYYREEENGRGNFPPRFSGLQFPNYSSELNVNALELDDSALYLCASSPGTGAPNYGYTFGSGTRLTVV.

This chain connects TRBV2 to TRBJ2-3; 9 bases match TRBD2. Germline V gene data show CDR1 as SNHLY and CDR2 as FYNNEI. The trim removed 5 bases at V and 3 bases at J, leaving 6 bases unmatched. The CDR3 contains 15 residues. For the CDR3, the DNA is TGTGCCAGCAGTCGCGGGAGGGCGGGGACAGATACGCAGTATTTT. This translates into CASSRGRAGTDTQYF.

This sequence joins TRBV29-1 and TRBJ1-2, with 10 bases fitting TRBD1. This CDR3 region has 15 residues. V dropped 4 bases and J dropped 2; count of bases not matched to a gene: 7. Germline V gene data show CDR1 as SQVTM and CDR2 as ANQGSEA. CDR3 DNA sequence: TGCAGCGTTGGGACAGGGGGAGGGTTAAACTATGGCTACACCTTC. This gives the protein CSVGTGGGLNYGYTF.

The chain joins TRBV2 to TRBJ1-1, with a weak D call TRBD1 (6 bases). Trimming removed 6 bases at V and 1 base at J, with 15 bases between. This CDR3 is built from 15 residues. CDR1 and CDR2 (germline): SNHLY, FYNNEI. The CDR3 loop is CASSNRAWENTEAFF. DNA of the CDR3: TGTGCCAGCAGCAACAGGGCGTGGGAGAACACTGAAGCTTTCTTT.

The chain joins TRBV15 to TRBJ1-2; 7 bases fit TRBD1. V was clipped by 3 bases and J by 6 bases; unmatched bases: 10. Germline V gives CDR1 LNHNV, CDR2 YYDKDF (reference sequence). CDR3 length: 15 amino acids. CDR3 in amino acids: CATSRGYDRVNGYTF. CDR3 sequence (DNA): TGTGCCACCAGCAGGGGATACGACAGGGTTAATGGCTACACCTTC.

This clone was seen more than once but under ten times. The chain is built from TRBV3-1 (or the pseudogene TRBV3-2) and TRBJ1-1, with a weak D call TRBD1 (5 bases). Trimming took 1 base from V and 9 from J, leaving 9 bases between them. CDR1 is LGHDT and CDR2 is YNNKEL in the germline V gene (reference sequence). The CDR3 is 12 amino acids. The CDR3 sequence: CASSQAGTKAFF. The DNA for the CDR3 is TGTGCCAGCAGCCAAGCCGGGACCAAAGCTTTCTTT.

The rearrangement joins TRBV27 to TRBJ2-1; 7 nucleotides agree with TRBD2. The CDR3 is 14 residues long. Trimming cost V 2 bases and J 9 bases; bases outside gene matches: 7. Looked up from germline, CDR1 is MNHEY and CDR2 is SMNVEV (reference sequence). The CDR3 coding sequence is TGTGCCAGCAGTTTAGGCGGGAGAAGGGGTGAGCAGTTCTTC. The encoded protein is CASSLGGRRGEQFF.

The chain recombines TRBV4-1 with TRBJ2-2; tentatively, D is TRBD1 (6 bases). Germline V gene sequence: CDR1 MGHRA, CDR2 YSYEKL. V was trimmed by 4 bases and J by 0 bases, leaving 6 bases between them. The length of the CDR3 is 14 residues. The CDR3: CASSRGPNTGELFF. Here the CDR3 DNA reads TGCGCCAGCAGCCGGGGGCCGAACACCGGGGAGCTGTTTTTT.

The chain carries TRBV7-9 and TRBJ2-5, with D hard to call. The germline CDR1 and CDR2 sequences are SEHNR and FQNEAQ (reference sequence). Trimming left V 5 bases short and J 0 bases short, with 10 bases between. This CDR3 spans 14 amino acids. Here the CDR3 DNA reads TGTGCCAGCAGCCCAGGACCTAACCAAGAGACCCAGTACTTC. It is translated as CASSPGPNQETQYF.

The V gene is TRBV27, the J gene TRBJ1-2; 7 bases line up with TRBD1. This CDR3 contains 15 residues. CDR1 is MNHEY, CDR2 SMNVEV, per germline (reference sequence). After removal of 2 bases from V and 8 bases from J, the junction contained 11 bases not matched to a gene. CDR3 amino acids: CASSLRGQPWVGYTF. The CDR3 bases are TGTGCCAGCAGTTTAAGGGGACAGCCATGGGTCGGCTACACCTTC.

The chain combines TRBV5-1 with TRBJ2-7; D is unclear. Germline V gene data show CDR1 as SGHRS and CDR2 as YFSETQ. Trimming took 4 bases from V and 2 from J, leaving 10 bases between them. There are 13 residues in the CDR3. CDR3 residues: CASSHDRAYEQYF. CDR3 nucleotides: TGCGCCAGCAGCCACGATAGAGCCTACGAGCAGTACTTC. Together with reference TRBV5-1 and TRBJ2-7, the CDR3 gives the full variable domain: KAGVTQTPRYLIKTRGQQVTLSCSPISGHRSVSWYQQTPGQGLQFLFEYFSETQRNKGNFPGRFSGRQFSNSRSEMNVSTLELGDSALYLCASSHDRAYEQYFGPGTRLTVT.

This rearrangement joins TRBV6-6 to TRBJ2-3; the D is unclear. This CDR3 has 12 amino acids. CDR1 is MNHNY, CDR2 SVGAGI, per germline (reference sequence). The germline V and J ends were trimmed by 2 bases and 3 bases, with 3 bases remaining between them. CDR3 sequence: CASSYGTDTQYF. The CDR3 DNA is TGTGCCAGCAGTTACGGGACAGATACGCAGTATTTT.

The chain employs TRBV30 and TRBJ1-1; D is ambiguous. Germline V lookup: CDR1 GTSNPN, CDR2 SVGIG (reference sequence). V was trimmed by 2 bases and J by 5 bases, leaving 12 bases between them. This CDR3 is built from 13 residues. The CDR3 region is CAWSKIVVTEAFF. CDR3 DNA: TGTGCCTGGAGTAAAATAGTGGTGACTGAAGCTTTCTTT. Variable domain in full (rest from reference TRBV30 and TRBJ1-1): SQTIHQWPATLVQPVGSPLSLECTVEGTSNPNLYWYRQAAGRGLQLLFYSVGIGQISSEVPQNLSASRPQDRQFILSSKKLLLSDSGFYLCAWSKIVVTEAFFGQGTRLTVV.

The genes are TRBV24-1 and TRBJ1-4; 8 bases match TRBD1. Germline values: CDR1 KGHDR, CDR2 SFDVKD. The J segment lost 7 bases and the V segment lost 0 bases, leaving 9 bases of the junction unmatched. This CDR3 comprises 17 residues. CDR3 coding DNA: TGTGCCACCAGTGATTTGACCCCAGGGGGCCAAGGTGAAAAACTGTTTTTT. Translated: CATSDLTPGGQGEKLFF.

The chain combines TRBV4-1 with TRBJ1-5, with a possible D match to TRBD1 (6 bases). V lost 1 base, J lost 3 bases, and 7 bases lay in between. Germline V lookup: CDR1 MGHRA, CDR2 YSYEKL. The CDR3 covers 14 residues. For the CDR3, the DNA is TGCGCCAGCAGCCAAGGGACAGTCAATCAGCCCCAGCATTTT. It is translated as CASSQGTVNQPQHF.

V gene TRBV7-2 combines with J gene TRBJ1-1; D is unclear. The CDR3 has 13 amino acids. V was clipped by 1 base and J by 5 bases, with 8 bases between them. CDR1 SGHTA and CDR2 FQGNSA come from the germline V gene. The CDR3 nucleotides are TGTGCCAGCAGCTTAGAGAGGGATACTGAAGCTTTCTTT. Protein product: CASSLERDTEAFF.

This sequence joins TRBV3-1 (or the pseudogene TRBV3-2) and TRBJ2-1; D is unclear. Per the germline V gene, CDR1 is LGHDT and CDR2 is YNNKEL (reference sequence). The CDR3 spans 14 residues. The germline V and J ends were trimmed by 1 base and 4 bases, with 8 bases remaining between them. CDR3 coding DNA: TGTGCCAGCAGCCAAGCATTAGTTTACAATGAGCAGTTCTTC. Protein sequence: CASSQALVYNEQFF.

CDR3 in amino acids: CASSQDRAGGYYNEQFF. As DNA, the CDR3 is TGTGCCAGCAGCCAAGATAGAGCGGGAGGCTACTACAATGAGCAGTTCTTC. The chain couples TRBV4-2 to TRBJ2-1, with TRBD2 identical over 9 bases. Germline values: CDR1 LGHNA, CDR2 YNFKEQ. The CDR3 consists of 17 residues. The ends lost 0 bases at V and 3 bases at J; junction bases unmatched: 6.

The CDR3 region has the DNA TGTGCCAGCAACCGACAGGGCGGTGAAAAACTGTTTTTT. It yields the protein CASNRQGGEKLFF. The V call is TRBV9, the J call TRBJ1-4; 7 nucleotides agree with TRBD1. The germline CDR1 and CDR2 sequences are SGDLS and YYNGEE. The CDR3 covers 13 residues. V shed 6 bases and J 7 bases; nucleotides not matched to a gene: 6.

In regard to this clone: Other nucleotide sequences in the sample specify the same CDR3. V is TRBV3-1 (or the pseudogene TRBV3-2) and J is TRBJ1-3; D uncertain. This CDR3 has 15 amino acids. V was cut by 1 base and J by 0 bases, with 7 bases left in between. Per the germline V gene, CDR1 is LGHDT and CDR2 is YNNKEL (reference sequence). The CDR3 sequence: CASSQVRSSGNTIYF. The CDR3 DNA sequence: TGTGCCAGCAGCCAAGTTAGGAGCTCTGGAAACACCATATATTTT.

V usage is TRBV6-5 and J usage is TRBJ1-2; D perhaps matches TRBD1 (6 bases). The germline gives CDR1 MNHEY, CDR2 SVGAGI. The CDR3 covers 14 residues. The V end was cut by 0 bases, the J end by 10 bases, with 15 bases between. CDR3 nucleotide sequence: TGTGCCAGCAGTTACTCTGGACAGAGAAAAGACTACACCTTC. Translation gives CASSYSGQRKDYTF.

This chain connects TRBV9 to TRBJ2-1; 11 bases are a match to TRBD2. The germline gives CDR1 SGDLS, CDR2 YYNGEE. The CDR3 extends over 17 amino acids. The J segment lost 6 bases and the V segment lost 0 bases, leaving 8 bases of the junction unmatched. The CDR3 nucleotides read TGTGCCAGCAGCGTAGAATATGGGACTAGCGGCAGCAATGAGCAGTTCTTC. It specifies CASSVEYGTSGSNEQFF.

This clone has only one observation. The chain is built from TRBV12-5 and TRBJ2-1, with TRBD1 matching 10 bases. Germline V gene lookup returns CDR1 LGHNT and CDR2 FRNRAP. This CDR3 is 17 amino acids long. J lost 5 bases, V lost 2 bases, and 9 bases had no gene match. The CDR3 DNA reads TGTGCTAGTGGTTTGTCACCGACAGGGGGCCTCGACAATGAGCAGTTCTTC. It is translated as CASGLSPTGGLDNEQFF.

This clone was seen once. The chain combines TRBV9 with TRBJ1-1; possible D gene TRBD1, 6 bases. Deletions cut 0 bases from V and 1 base from J, with 13 bases between. This CDR3 has 16 amino acids. Germline loops: CDR1 SGDLS, CDR2 YYNGEE. Here the CDR3 reads CASSVVGTGANTEAFF. The CDR3 bases are TGTGCCAGCAGCGTAGTAGGGACGGGGGCGAACACTGAAGCTTTCTTT.